This TCR beta chain was obtained from a study of identical twins (dated by TCRdb to 2016 to 2017). With regard to the full study: To test whether fetal clonotypes persist, the study used deep sequencing on TCR alpha and beta repertoires from monozygotic twins, unrelated adults of various ages, and cord blood. To rule out contamination, the twin experiments were replicated at different times with different library preparation protocols. The paper as a whole reports these results and caveats: Abundant cord blood beta clonotypes had fewer insertions, young adult naive repertoires showed a similar but weaker trend, and memory repertoires showed no such trend. Recombination models systematically underestimated out-of-frame TCR alpha sharing in monozygotic twins but agreed with sharing between unrelated individuals. Zero-insertion analyses could be partly confounded by invariant T cells such as MAIT and iNKT, though diverse VJ usage argued against such confounding for most clonotypes. In beta out-of-frame sequences, excess twin sharing was weaker, because having fewer shared sequences lowered the signal-to-noise ratio. Compared with coincidental sharing between unrelated individuals, an excess of low generation-probability sequences was observed among out-of-frame TCR alpha sequences shared between twins. Because the same donors could not be followed over many years, the conclusions depended on cross-sectional statistical analysis.

Every donor in the study was a healthy Caucasian. The twin cohort consisted of three pairs of female monozygotic twins, all aged roughly 18 to 29 years. Peripheral blood mononuclear cells were the source from which RNA for the TCR libraries was isolated. Receptor libraries were prepared by 5' RACE. Sequencing relied on an Illumina HiSeq 2000. Template switching introduced a universal primer binding site; the final cDNA contained a unique molecular identifier, enabling accurate counting of TCR cDNA molecules. First-strand cDNA for TCR alpha and beta chains was synthesized from specific primers in the conserved constant-segment region. To control for contamination, each cDNA library was double barcoded with a SMART-Mk sample barcode plus Illumina barcodes. TruSeq adapter sequences, together with Illumina sample barcodes, were added in two successive PCR steps. The TCR alpha and beta cDNA libraries were sequenced on the Illumina HiSeq platform using custom primers. Per the source publication's procedure: Unique molecular identifiers were extracted from raw reads with MiGEC, and CDR3 positions were determined with MiXCR. For each individual, recombination models were inferred using an EM algorithm with the repgenHMM and IGoR tools. Shared clonotype analysis was performed with the tcR package in R, normalizing sharing by the product of cloneset sizes. Out-of-frame nonproductive sequences were analyzed to study raw recombination free of thymic and clonal selection effects. TCRdb trimmed public reads at Q25 via fastp, called clones via MiXCR and kept in-frame beta chains. CDR3 protein duplicates are merged, each entry listing the most common genes and DNA. These V and J calls derive from TCRdb rather than the authors' analysis. The sample data list hundreds of thousands of distinct CDR3 sequences, and 21% of these were observed just once. Clones ranked in the top ten supply roughly 4.3% of the sample.

The germline V gene specifies KGHDR as CDR1 and SFDVKD as CDR2. The CDR3 starts with the cysteine, ends with the phenylalanine, and has 15 residues. Just the 45-base CDR3 DNA is kept, in frame starting at base 1. Germline trimming amounts to 1 base on V and 8 bases on J, with 5 as the count of junction bases outside the gene matches. Comments on this clonotype: The clone's antigen remains unknown. Per-base quality was not reported, and no clone a single base away is much larger than it.

The sample was also reused in another study, on T cells expressing NK-cell markers. As that second study puts it: Three sorted T-cell subsets (CD3+CD56+NKG2C+, CD3+CD56+NKG2C- and CD3+CD56-NKG2C+) from 7 to 9 donors had their TCR beta-chain repertoires profiled. Seven of the eight sequenced donors were HCMV-seropositive and one was HCMV-seronegative. To restrict sorting to alphabetaTCR-expressing T cells, an anti-gammadeltaTCR antibody was added in several experiments. In more than 5 donors, the dominant CD3+CD56+NKG2C+ clonotypes were found to rank among the top 10 CD8+ clonotypes and to make up about 1.0-8% of CD8+ T cells. Those dominant clonotypes were again the most abundant among CD3+CD56-NKG2C+ cells in a handful of donors, at about 25-60.1%. Whether the expanded NKG2C-expressing T cell clones were specific for HCMV antigens remained unclear. The eight sequenced donors were randomly selected healthy volunteers, three men and five women. To determine HCMV serostatus, a commercial ELISA kit was used to detect HCMV-specific IgG in serum. For 5 or 6 donors, unsorted PBMC were also used to sequence bulk peripheral blood T-cell repertoires. Reads were demultiplexed and grouped by UMI with MIGEC, and clonotypes were assembled and quantified with MiTCR. Only TCR cDNA sequences supported by at least two reads were kept to exclude erroneous sequences. Downstream repertoire analysis used the tcR package, and clonotypes were matched across fractions by CDR3 nucleotide sequence plus V segment. VDJmatch was used to annotate antigen specificity against VDJdb, with one amino acid substitution in CDR3 permitted.

Sequencing was done on a sample of PBMCs. The chain is made from TRBV24-1 and TRBJ2-1; the junction holds 9 bases that match TRBD2. This TCR derives from a woman younger than 30 in good health. The CDR3 reads CATSDFSGSRDEQFF. The nucleotide sequence reads as follows: TGTGCCACCAGTGATTTTAGCGGGAGTAGGGATGAGCAGTTCTTC.